This TCR beta chain came from a study of blood T cell repertoires in COVID-19. Study in general: Samples taken during acute and convalescent COVID-19 were collected in the United States, Italy and Spain. From T cells, B-cell-depleted T cells, or PBMCs came the material, which was cDNA or gDNA.

Methods used by the authors: The authors estimated nucleated cell counts from reference gene primer amplification. TCRdb keeps only in-frame clones here, not all; method: immunoSEQ multiplex PCR. Clone size and V and J calls were adopted from that table, with D and trimming inferred from the DNA. Of more than 200,000 clones listed, 88% were seen once; the top ten hold about 2.1%. CDR1 is SEHNR, CDR2 FQNEAQ, per germline (reference sequence). The CDR3 sequence is 17 residues long. The V and J ends lost 1 base and 7 bases, in that order; junction bases with no gene match: 15. Material: peripheral blood. V usage is TRBV7-9 and J usage is TRBJ2-7, with 8 bases identical to TRBD1. The source is a woman in her forties who had recovered from COVID-19. CDR3 nucleotides: TGTGCCAGCAGCTTAGATGGTGCTGGACAGGGTTCTAGAGAGCAGTACTTC. Translation gives CASSLDGAGQGSREQYF.